This T cell receptor (beta chain) was observed in a study of cytomegalovirus exposure and HLA in healthy donors. Regarding the study as a whole: Cytomegalovirus-associated status was assigned to around 160 TCR beta chains. Subsequent analysis of the approximately 110 validation repertoires found a tendency for first-cohort TCR clusters to co-occur.

Some clones are missing from TCRdb's copy, which holds only in-frame ones; the method was immunoSEQ multiplex PCR. The data hold tens of thousands of clones, with nearly 95% observed a single time. Germline CDR1 is SNHLY and CDR2 is FYNNEI. This CDR3 has 19 amino acids. The V end lost 1 base, the J end lost 3 bases, and 25 bases lay between the germline ends. With regard to this clone: Its specificity is not known.

The chain employs TRBV2 and TRBJ2-7, with a possible D match to TRBD2 (6 bases). The origin of this receptor is a woman between 18 and 30 years old in good health and CMV-seronegative. Sequencing was carried out using PBMCs. The CDR3 sequence: CASSEVADTLAIHDYEQYF. Here the CDR3 DNA reads TGTGCCAGCAGTGAAGTCGCCGATACGCTAGCGATTCATGACTACGAGCAGTACTTC. Variable domain in full (rest from reference TRBV2 and TRBJ2-7): EPEVTQTPSHQVTQMGQEVILRCVPISNHLYFYWYRQILGQKVEFLVSFYNNEISEKSEIFDDQFSVERPDGSNFTLKIRSTKLEDSAMYFCASSEVADTLAIHDYEQYFGPGTRLTVT.